Presented here are 8 T cell receptor beta chains from one specimen sequenced in a study of PD-1 and CTLA-4 blockade in melanoma. Assay used: immunoSEQ multiplex PCR; TCRdb lists only in-frame clones, some missing. The sample lists roughly 16,000 clones, over 60% occurring once. Sequenced here: CD8+ T cells from peripheral blood, sampled before anti-PD-1 treatment. The receptors derive from a human donor with melanoma.

This chain uses TRBV4-1 with TRBJ1-4, with 7 bases fitting TRBD1. The CDR3 runs to 16 residues. Germline V lookup: CDR1 MGHRA, CDR2 YSYEKL. V shed 1 base, J shed 0 bases, and the junction held 2 bases outside the gene matches. CDR3 coding DNA: TGCGCCAGCAGCCAAGTTGACAGGGCAACTAATGAAAAACTGTTTTTT. This sequence encodes CASSQVDRATNEKLFF.

This chain joins TRBV27 and TRBJ1-1, with D possibly TRBD1 on 5 matching bases. The germline gives CDR1 MNHEY, CDR2 SMNVEV (reference sequence). CDR3 length equals 13 residues. Trimming pared 5 bases from V and 4 bases from J, leaving 11 bases between. The DNA of the CDR3 is TGTGCCAGCAGTGTTGCAGGGAGCACTGAAGCTTTCTTT. It is translated as CASSVAGSTEAFF.

The chain is built from TRBV27 and TRBJ2-7; no reliable D call. V gave up 5 bases and J gave up 0 bases, with 8 bases separating them. The length of the CDR3 is 13 residues. The germline CDR1 and CDR2 sequences are MNHEY and SMNVEV (reference sequence). The CDR3 DNA sequence: TGTGCCAGCAGTCCCCCTAGCTCCTACGAGCAGTACTTC. Translating it yields CASSPPSSYEQYF.

The rearrangement uses TRBV5-4 and TRBJ1-3, with a weak D call TRBD1 (5 bases). V shed 2 bases and J shed 0 bases, with 12 bases lying between them. Looked up from germline, CDR1 is SGHNT and CDR2 is YYREEE (reference sequence). CDR3 size: 16 residues. CDR3 nucleotides: TGTGCCAGCAGCTTCTCAGGGTTCCCCTCTGGAAACACCATATATTTT. Translation: CASSFSGFPSGNTIYF.

The gene calls are TRBV29-1 and TRBJ2-5; D unclear. Deletions cut 4 bases from V and 2 bases from J, with 5 bases between. Germline lookup yields CDR1 SQVTM and CDR2 ANQGSEA. This CDR3 spans 11 amino acids. The CDR3 loop reads CSVVRQETQYF. CDR3 bases: TGCAGCGTTGTCCGTCAAGAGACCCAGTACTTC.

The chain has TRBV13 and TRBJ2-7; D might be TRBD1 (5 bases). V lost 5 bases and J lost 1, with 12 bases in between. Germline loops: CDR1 PRHDT, CDR2 FYEKMQ (reference sequence). CDR3 length: 14 residues. The CDR3 bases are TGTGCCAGCAGCCCTGGGGCAGGGTCCTACGAGCAGTACTTC. Its translation is CASSPGAGSYEQYF.

V usage is TRBV25-1 and J usage is TRBJ1-6; D unclear. The germline V gene has CDR1 MGHDK and CDR2 SYGVNS. V was shortened by 5 bases and J by 3 bases, with 11 bases between the two germline ends. The CDR3 length is 15 residues. CDR3 region: CASSSGGGYNSPLHF. CDR3 nucleotide sequence: TGTGCCAGCAGTTCAGGAGGTGGCTATAATTCACCCCTCCACTTT.

The chain couples TRBV24-1 to TRBJ2-2, with a possible D match to TRBD1 (6 bases). V lost 3 bases and J 4 bases, leaving 20 bases between the germline ends. The CDR3 sequence is 18 residues long. Germline-derived CDR1 and CDR2 are KGHDR and SFDVKD. The CDR3 bases are TGTGCCACCAGTGATCCTCCGAGGACAGCCCGTGGCACCGGGGAGCTGTTTTTT. Its protein is CATSDPPRTARGTGELFF.